This T cell receptor beta chain is from a study of T cell changes during pregnancy in multiple sclerosis. The CDR3 runs 11 residues. With 5 bases removed from V and 1 base from J, the gap between germline ends came to 2 bases. Germline lookup yields CDR1 SEHNR and CDR2 FQNEAQ (reference sequence). The protocol was immunoSEQ multiplex PCR, while the TCRdb copy is restricted to in-frame clones and leaves out a portion. The sample contains 90,000 or so clones, roughly 90% of which appear only once. The source material was peripheral blood, sampled in the first trimester of pregnancy. The receptor was derived from a female donor in good health, enrolled as a control in a pregnancy study. The chain is built from TRBV7-9 and TRBJ2-5; D gene ambiguous. This CDR3 is CASSLQETQYF. Here the CDR3 DNA reads TGTGCCAGCAGCCTCCAAGAGACCCAGTACTTC.